The clone carrying this T cell receptor (beta chain) was observed a few times. The data were obtained in a study of shared clonotypes between healthy human individuals. CDR1 KGHSH and CDR2 LQKENI come from the germline V gene. The V and J ends lost 2 bases and 5 bases respectively, with 3 bases between them. This CDR3 is built from 12 residues. Study donors comprised healthy, HIV-negative adults devoid of recent acute infection or vaccination. Deep was the level used in running the assay. The data were produced by immunoSEQ multiplex PCR, yet TCRdb's version contains in-frame clones alone and is incomplete. The repertoire holds about 480,000 clones, with around 79% as singletons.

The sequencing sample was made of PBMCs. The chain has TRBV18 and TRBJ1-4; D remains unclear. The sequence derives from a woman in her thirties or forties in good health. Some clones in this sample may be carry-over from other donors' samples. The CDR3 bases are TGTGCCAGCTCACCAGTAAATGAAAAACTGTTTTTT. Translation: CASSPVNEKLFF.